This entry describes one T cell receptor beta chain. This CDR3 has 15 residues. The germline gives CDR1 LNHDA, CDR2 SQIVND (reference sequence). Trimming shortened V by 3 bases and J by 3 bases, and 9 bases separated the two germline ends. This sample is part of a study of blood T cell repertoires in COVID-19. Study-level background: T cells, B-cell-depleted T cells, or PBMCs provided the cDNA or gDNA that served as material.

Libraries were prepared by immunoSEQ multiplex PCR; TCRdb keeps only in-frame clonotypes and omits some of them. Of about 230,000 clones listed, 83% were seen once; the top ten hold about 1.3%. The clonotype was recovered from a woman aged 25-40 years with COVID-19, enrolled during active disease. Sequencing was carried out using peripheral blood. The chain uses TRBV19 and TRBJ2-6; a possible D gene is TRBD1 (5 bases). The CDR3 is CASSIDSSGANVLTF. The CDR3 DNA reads TGTGCCAGTAGTATTGACAGCAGTGGGGCCAACGTCCTGACTTTC.